Listed here are 2 T cell receptor beta chains from one sample, sequenced in a study of post-analysis software for immune sequencing data. Prepared TCR beta cDNA libraries contained unique molecular identifiers. Each CDR3 protein is one row after TCRdb ran MiXCR on the PCR reads. The repertoire holds hundreds of thousands of distinct CDR3 sequences, with 40% to 55% as singletons. Study-wide results and limits: In patients, TRBV5-6, TRBV5-1 and TRBV20-1 belonged to four or five TRBV segments found more frequently than in controls.

Their cognate antigens are unknown. Input material: blood. The receptors stem from a girl between 10 and 17 years old with multiple sclerosis.

The chain has TRBV20-1 and TRBJ2-3; weak D call: TRBD2 (7 bases). Germline-derived CDR1 and CDR2 are DFQATT and SNEGSKA (reference sequence). Trimming left V 1 base short and J 5 bases short, with 16 bases between. The CDR3 contains 15 residues. CDR3 coding DNA: TGCAGTGCTAGAGGAAATTGGAGGGGGGGAGATACGCAGTATTTT. It yields the protein CSARGNWRGGDTQYF.

The CDR3, as DNA: TGTGCCAGCAGCTTAGTGATAGAAAGCAATGAGCAGTTCTTC. It yields the protein CASSLVIESNEQFF. The rearrangement links TRBV7-2 to TRBJ2-1; D gene unclear. Trimming pared 1 base from V and 6 bases from J, leaving 10 bases between. The germline V gene encodes CDR1 SGHTA and CDR2 FQGNSA. The length of the CDR3 is 14 residues.